Presented here are 22 T cell receptor beta chains from one specimen sequenced in a study of CD8+ T cells in alopecia areata. RNA extraction and reverse transcription yielded cDNA as sequencing template. Repertoires were generated with immunoSEQ multiplex PCR, while TCRdb's copy carries only in-frame clones and drops some. This table holds roughly 150,000 clones, about 53% found once. The sample consisted of CD8+ T cells sorted from blood, taken at week 0. The receptors originated from a human donor with alopecia areata.

This clone was seen a few times. This chain joins TRBV2 and TRBJ2-1; unclear D gene. V lost 7 bases to trimming and J lost 0 bases, with 7 bases between them. CDR1 and CDR2 (germline): SNHLY, FYNNEI. The CDR3 runs 13 residues. The CDR3 coding sequence is TGTGCCAGCACAATAGGCTCCTACAATGAGCAGTTCTTC. It yields the protein CASTIGSYNEQFF.

The chain has TRBV7-2 and TRBJ1-4, with D unresolved. V lost 5 bases and J lost 6, with 16 bases in between. Germline-derived CDR1 and CDR2 are SGHTA and FQGNSA. The CDR3 loop spans 15 amino acids. CDR3 amino acids: CASSPRLPGHEKLFF. The CDR3 coding sequence is TGTGCCAGCAGCCCCAGACTCCCCGGGCATGAAAAACTGTTTTTT.

The V call is TRBV19, the J call TRBJ1-1; D remains ambiguous. Per the germline V gene, CDR1 is LNHDA and CDR2 is SQIVND (reference sequence). V dropped 9 bases and J dropped 11 bases, with 16 bases sitting between them. The CDR3 is made up of 11 amino acids. The CDR3 is CASIERDGAFF. CDR3 nucleotide sequence: TGTGCCAGCATAGAAAGGGATGGGGCTTTCTTT.

The chain carries TRBV30 and TRBJ1-1; a possible D gene is TRBD1 (6 bases). The germline gives CDR1 GTSNPN, CDR2 SVGIG (reference sequence). CDR3 length equals 11 residues. The V gene lost 1 base and the J gene lost 9 bases, with 9 bases spanning the gap. CDR3 DNA: TGTGCCTGGAGTGCCCAGGGGAAAGCTTTCTTT. Its protein product is CAWSAQGKAFF. Drawing the rest from reference TRBV30 and TRBJ1-1, the complete variable domain is SQTIHQWPATLVQPVGSPLSLECTVEGTSNPNLYWYRQAAGRGLQLLFYSVGIGQISSEVPQNLSASRPQDRQFILSSKKLLLSDSGFYLCAWSAQGKAFFGQGTRLTVV.

For this clone: This sample includes further DNA sequences coding for the same CDR3. The V and J genes are TRBV19 and TRBJ1-1, with unresolved D. This CDR3 contains 13 residues. CDR1 and CDR2 (germline): LNHDA, SQIVND (reference sequence). V lost 4 bases and J 0 bases, leaving 6 bases between the germline ends. CDR3 amino acids: CASSTGLNTEAFF. The CDR3 DNA reads TGTGCCAGTAGTACGGGGTTGAACACTGAAGCTTTCTTT.

The chain carries TRBV29-1 and TRBJ1-4; perhaps TRBD1 as D (5 bases). CDR1 and CDR2 from the germline V gene are SQVTM and ANQGSEA. Trimming cost V 4 bases and J 8 bases, with 8 bases left between them. The CDR3 contains 11 residues. The DNA of the CDR3 is TGCAGCGTTGTGGGGGACGAAAAACTGTTTTTT. This sequence encodes CSVVGDEKLFF.

J is TRBJ1-1 and V is TRBV30; 11 bases match TRBD1. The CDR3 contains 11 residues. Germline V CDR1 and CDR2: GTSNPN, SVGIG (reference sequence). V shed 3 bases, J shed 11 bases, and the junction held 2 bases outside the gene matches. The CDR3 region is CAWSGQGAAFF. DNA of the CDR3: TGTGCCTGGAGCGGACAGGGGGCGGCTTTCTTT. Drawing the rest from reference TRBV30 and TRBJ1-1, the complete variable domain is SQTIHQWPATLVQPVGSPLSLECTVEGTSNPNLYWYRQAAGRGLQLLFYSVGIGQISSEVPQNLSASRPQDRQFILSSKKLLLSDSGFYLCAWSGQGAAFFGQGTRLTVV.

The chain couples TRBV11-2 to TRBJ1-2; perhaps TRBD1 as D (5 bases). This CDR3 is 15 amino acids long. V gave up 4 bases and J gave up 6 bases, with 18 bases separating them. Per germline, CDR1 SGHAT and CDR2 FQNNGV. CDR3: CASSSSGLLRNGYTF. The CDR3 DNA is TGTGCCAGCAGCTCCTCGGGACTCCTGCGGAATGGCTACACCTTC. The full variable domain, completed using reference TRBV11-2 and TRBJ1-2, is EAGVAQSPRYKIIEKRQSVAFWCNPISGHATLYWYQQILGQGPKLLIQFQNNGVVDDSQLPKDRFSAERLKGVDSTLKIQPAKLEDSAVYLCASSSSGLLRNGYTFGSGTRLTVV.

DNA of the CDR3: TGTGCCAGCAGCTTAGGGGGACAGCTTTACAATGAGCAGTTCTTC. Translating it yields CASSLGGQLYNEQFF. The chain links TRBV13 to TRBJ2-1, with 7 bases fitting TRBD1. Per the germline V gene, CDR1 is PRHDT and CDR2 is FYEKMQ (reference sequence). V was pared by 0 bases and J by 4 bases, with 3 bases of the junction left unmatched. This CDR3 is built from 15 residues. The full variable domain, its missing parts supplied by reference TRBV13 and TRBJ2-1, is AAGVIQSPRHLIKEKRETATLKCYPIPRHDTVYWYQQGPGQDPQFLISFYEKMQSDKGSIPDRFSAQQFSDYHSELNMSSLELGDSALYFCASSLGGQLYNEQFFGPGTRLTVL.

This clone was recorded a few times. The chain couples TRBV5-6 to TRBJ2-2; TRBD1 might be the D (5 bases). The length of the CDR3 is 14 residues. V lost 3 bases to trimming and J lost 2 bases, with 8 bases between them. Germline values: CDR1 SGHDT, CDR2 YYEEEE. CDR3 DNA: TGTGCCAGCAGCTCGGACATTAACACCGGGGAGCTGTTTTTT. Protein sequence: CASSSDINTGELFF.

J is TRBJ2-7 and V is TRBV30; tentatively, D is TRBD2 (6 bases). The germline gives CDR1 GTSNPN, CDR2 SVGIG (reference sequence). V was cut by 1 base and J by 5 bases, with 12 bases left in between. The CDR3 is 13 residues long. The CDR3 DNA reads as TGTGCCTGGAGTGGGGGGGATTCCAACGAGCAGTACTTC. Protein product: CAWSGGDSNEQYF. Together with reference TRBV30 and TRBJ2-7, the CDR3 gives the full variable domain: SQTIHQWPATLVQPVGSPLSLECTVEGTSNPNLYWYRQAAGRGLQLLFYSVGIGQISSEVPQNLSASRPQDRQFILSSKKLLLSDSGFYLCAWSGGDSNEQYFGPGTRLTVT.

The V and J genes are TRBV6-5 and TRBJ2-5; 8 nucleotides line up with TRBD2. The CDR3 extends over 14 amino acids. Unmatched junction bases numbered 1, after V lost 0 bases and J lost 4 bases. CDR1 and CDR2 from the germline V gene are MNHEY and SVGAGI. The CDR3, as DNA: TGTGCCAGCAGTTACTCAGGACTAGCAGAGACCCAGTACTTC. It is translated as CASSYSGLAETQYF.

The CDR3 coding sequence is TGTGCCAGCAGCTTGCCTGTTCATCCCTACGAGCAGTACTTC. Protein sequence: CASSLPVHPYEQYF. This chain joins TRBV7-2 and TRBJ2-7; no clear D. Per the germline V gene, CDR1 is SGHTA and CDR2 is FQGNSA. With 3 bases removed from V and 2 bases from J, the gap between germline ends came to 11 bases. The CDR3 extends over 14 amino acids.

The chain combines TRBV10-2 with TRBJ2-7, with 7 bases fitting TRBD1. Germline V CDR1 and CDR2: WSHSY, SAAADI. Trimming cost V 2 bases and J 3 bases; bases outside gene matches: 7. CDR3 length: 15 amino acids. CDR3 amino acids: CASSEPRQGYYEQYF. The DNA for the CDR3 is TGCGCCAGCAGTGAGCCCAGACAGGGATACTACGAGCAGTACTTC.

This rearrangement joins TRBV4-3 to TRBJ2-2; D unclear. The CDR3 is 14 residues long. The germline CDR1 and CDR2 sequences are LGHNA and YSLEER. V shed 0 bases and J shed 4 bases, with 6 bases lying between them. In DNA, the CDR3 is TGCGCCAGCAGCCAAGATCGCAGCACCGGGGAGCTGTTTTTT. This codes for CASSQDRSTGELFF.

This clone was observed a few times. The chain is built from TRBV27 and TRBJ2-1; 12 bases are shared with TRBD2. The germline V gene has CDR1 MNHEY and CDR2 SMNVEV (reference sequence). Trimming took 5 bases from V and 5 from J; bases not matched to a gene: 4. The CDR3 has 15 residues. Here the CDR3 DNA reads TGTGCCAGCAGTCTGACTAGCGGGGGAAACAATGAGCAGTTCTTC. Translation gives CASSLTSGGNNEQFF.

The CDR3 DNA reads TGTGCCAGCAGCTCGGACAAACAGTCCCTAGTGCGGGGCTACACCTTC. Protein product: CASSSDKQSLVRGYTF. This sequence joins TRBV5-6 and TRBJ1-2; D possibly corresponds to TRBD1 (5 bases). Between the trimmed V and J ends, which lost 3 bases and 8 bases, there was a span of 23 bases. This CDR3 is 16 amino acids long. CDR1 and CDR2 from the germline V gene are SGHDT and YYEEEE.

The genes are TRBV30 and TRBJ2-1, with 13 bases lining up with TRBD2. This CDR3 contains 15 residues. CDR1 GTSNPN and CDR2 SVGIG come from the germline V gene (reference sequence). V dropped 4 bases and J dropped 8; count of bases not matched to a gene: 8. CDR3 loop: CAWTAGTSGNDEQFF. In nucleotides, the CDR3 is TGTGCCTGGACCGCCGGGACTAGCGGGAACGATGAGCAGTTCTTC.

CDR3 protein: CASMRTDKRRKRNTGELFF. The CDR3 nucleotides read TGCGCCAGCATGAGAACAGACAAGCGCAGAAAGAGGAACACCGGGGAGCTGTTTTTT. J is TRBJ2-2 and V is TRBV23-1, with D unresolved. TRBV23-1 is given ORF status, its function remaining uncertain. CDR3 length: 19 amino acids. Trimming cost V 7 bases and J 1 base, with 25 bases left between them.

V is TRBV11-2 and J is TRBJ1-2; 8 bases map to TRBD1. CDR1 is SGHAT and CDR2 is FQNNGV in the germline V gene. The length of the CDR3 is 13 residues. V shed 5 bases, J shed 4 bases, and the junction held 3 bases outside the gene matches. In DNA, the CDR3 is TGTGCCAGCAGCGCCACAGGGGGCTATGGCTACACCTTC. Translated: CASSATGGYGYTF.

This rearrangement joins TRBV4-3 to TRBJ1-4; no definite D call. Germline values: CDR1 LGHNA, CDR2 YSLEER. This CDR3 has 13 amino acids. Trimming pared 1 base from V and 8 bases from J, leaving 8 bases between. The CDR3 DNA reads as TGCGCCAGCAGCCAAGGATCAGACGAAAAACTGTTTTTT. Translation: CASSQGSDEKLFF.

This clone occurred a few times. The V call is TRBV19, the J call TRBJ2-2, with TRBD1 identical over 10 bases. CDR1 is LNHDA, CDR2 SQIVND, per germline (reference sequence). J was trimmed by 2 bases and V by 5 bases; bases with no gene match: 5. The CDR3 is made up of 16 amino acids. CDR3 sequence: CASSRGTGVNTGELFF. The CDR3, as DNA: TGTGCCAGTAGTCGCGGGACAGGGGTTAACACCGGGGAGCTGTTTTTT.